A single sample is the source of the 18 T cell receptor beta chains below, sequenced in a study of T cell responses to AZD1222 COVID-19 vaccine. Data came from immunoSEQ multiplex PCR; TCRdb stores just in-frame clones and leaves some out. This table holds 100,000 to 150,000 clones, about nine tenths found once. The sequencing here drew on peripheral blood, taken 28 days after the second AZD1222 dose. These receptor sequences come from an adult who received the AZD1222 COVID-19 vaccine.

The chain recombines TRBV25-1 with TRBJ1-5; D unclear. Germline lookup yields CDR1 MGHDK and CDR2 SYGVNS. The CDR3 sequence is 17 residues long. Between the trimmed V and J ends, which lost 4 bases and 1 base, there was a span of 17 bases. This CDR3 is CASSAPVGRRSNQPQHF. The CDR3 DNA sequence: TGTGCCAGCAGTGCTCCAGTGGGGAGACGGAGCAATCAGCCCCAGCATTTT.

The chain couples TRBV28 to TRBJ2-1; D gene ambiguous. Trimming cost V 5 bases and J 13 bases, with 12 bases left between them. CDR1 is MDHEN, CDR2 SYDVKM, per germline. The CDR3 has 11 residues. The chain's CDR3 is CASSLRTVQFF. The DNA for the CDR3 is TGTGCCAGCAGTCTCAGGACGGTCCAGTTCTTC.

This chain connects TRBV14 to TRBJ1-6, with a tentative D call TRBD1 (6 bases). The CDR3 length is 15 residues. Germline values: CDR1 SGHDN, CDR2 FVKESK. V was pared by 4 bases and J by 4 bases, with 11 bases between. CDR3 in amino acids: CASSLGQRYNSPLHF. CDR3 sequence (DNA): TGTGCCAGCAGCCTTGGACAGCGGTATAATTCACCCCTCCACTTT.

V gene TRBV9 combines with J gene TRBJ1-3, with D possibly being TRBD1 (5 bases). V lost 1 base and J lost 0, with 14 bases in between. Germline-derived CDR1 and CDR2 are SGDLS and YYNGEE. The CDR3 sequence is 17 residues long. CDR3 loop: CASSVTPGPSSGNTIYF. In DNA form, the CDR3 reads TGTGCCAGCAGCGTAACCCCGGGACCGAGCTCTGGAAACACCATATATTTT.

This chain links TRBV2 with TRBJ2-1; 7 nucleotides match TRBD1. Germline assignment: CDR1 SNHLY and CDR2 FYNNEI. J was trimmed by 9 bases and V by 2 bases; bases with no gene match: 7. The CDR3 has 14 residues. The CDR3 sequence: CASSEYRGIGEQFF. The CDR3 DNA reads TGTGCCAGCAGTGAATACAGGGGAATAGGTGAGCAGTTCTTC.

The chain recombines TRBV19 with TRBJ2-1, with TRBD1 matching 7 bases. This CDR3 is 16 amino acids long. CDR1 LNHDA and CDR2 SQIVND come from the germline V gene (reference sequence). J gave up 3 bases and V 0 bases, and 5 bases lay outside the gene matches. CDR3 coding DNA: TGTGCCAGTAGTATAGATAAGGGGGCTCGCTACAATGAGCAGTTCTTC. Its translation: CASSIDKGARYNEQFF. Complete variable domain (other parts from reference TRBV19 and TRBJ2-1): DGGITQSPKYLFRKEGQNVTLSCEQNLNHDAMYWYRQDPGQGLRLIYYSQIVNDFQKGDIAEGYSVSREKKESFPLTVTSAQKNPTAFYLCASSIDKGARYNEQFFGPGTRLTVL.

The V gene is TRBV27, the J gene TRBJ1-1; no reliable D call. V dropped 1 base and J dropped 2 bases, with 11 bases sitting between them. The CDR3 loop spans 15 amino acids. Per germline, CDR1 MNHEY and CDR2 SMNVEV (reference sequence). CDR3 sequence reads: CASSLFHTPNTEAFF. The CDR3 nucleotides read TGTGCCAGCAGTTTATTTCACACCCCAAACACTGAAGCTTTCTTT.

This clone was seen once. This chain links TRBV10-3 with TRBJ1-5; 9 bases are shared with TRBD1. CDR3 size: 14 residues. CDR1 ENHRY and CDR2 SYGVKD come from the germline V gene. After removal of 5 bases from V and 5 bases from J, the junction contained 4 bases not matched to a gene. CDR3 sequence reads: CAISPGQGYQPQHF. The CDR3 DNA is TGTGCCATCAGTCCGGGACAGGGATATCAGCCCCAGCATTTT.

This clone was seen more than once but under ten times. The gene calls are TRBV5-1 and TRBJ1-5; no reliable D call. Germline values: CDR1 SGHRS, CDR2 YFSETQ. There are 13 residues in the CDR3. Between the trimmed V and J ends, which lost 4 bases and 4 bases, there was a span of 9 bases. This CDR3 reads CASSNDGNQPQHF. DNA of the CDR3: TGCGCCAGCAGCAATGACGGGAATCAGCCCCAGCATTTT.

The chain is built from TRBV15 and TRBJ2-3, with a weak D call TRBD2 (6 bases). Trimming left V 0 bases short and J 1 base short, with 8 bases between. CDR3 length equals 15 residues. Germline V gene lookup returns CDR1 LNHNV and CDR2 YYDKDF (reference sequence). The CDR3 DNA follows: TGTGCCACCAGCAGAGATCCTAGCGGCACAGATACGCAGTATTTT. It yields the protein CATSRDPSGTDTQYF.

For the CDR3, the DNA is TGTGCCAGCAGTTTCCCGGGGGTTACGCAGTATTTT. Residues: CASSFPGVTQYF. The chain couples TRBV27 to TRBJ2-3; maybe TRBD2 (6 bases). Germline-derived CDR1 and CDR2 are MNHEY and SMNVEV (reference sequence). The CDR3 sequence is 12 residues long. Trimming left V 3 bases short and J 8 bases short, with 9 bases between.

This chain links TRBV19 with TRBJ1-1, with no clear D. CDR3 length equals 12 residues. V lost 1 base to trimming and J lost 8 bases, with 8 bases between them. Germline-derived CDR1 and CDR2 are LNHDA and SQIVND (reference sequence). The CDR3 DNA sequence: TGTGCCAGTAGTATAGCCTGGCAGGAAGCTTTCTTT. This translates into CASSIAWQEAFF.

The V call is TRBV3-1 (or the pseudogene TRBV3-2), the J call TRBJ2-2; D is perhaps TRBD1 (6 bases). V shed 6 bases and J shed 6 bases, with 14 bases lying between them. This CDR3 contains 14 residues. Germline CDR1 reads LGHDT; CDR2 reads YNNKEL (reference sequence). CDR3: CASSLLQGPGELFF. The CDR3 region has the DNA TGTGCCAGCAGTCTTCTGCAGGGGCCCGGGGAGCTGTTTTTT.

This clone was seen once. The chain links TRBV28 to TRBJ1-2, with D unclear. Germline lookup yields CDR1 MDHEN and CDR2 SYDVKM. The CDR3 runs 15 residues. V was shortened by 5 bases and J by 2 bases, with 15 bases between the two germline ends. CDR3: CASSPPGIINYGYTF. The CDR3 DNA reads TGTGCCAGCAGTCCCCCCGGGATTATAAACTATGGCTACACCTTC.

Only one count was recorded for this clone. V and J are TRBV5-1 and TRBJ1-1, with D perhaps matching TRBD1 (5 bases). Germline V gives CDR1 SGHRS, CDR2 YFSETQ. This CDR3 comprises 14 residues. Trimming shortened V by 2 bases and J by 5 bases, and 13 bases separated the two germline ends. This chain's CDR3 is CASSLGHGGTEAFF. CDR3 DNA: TGCGCCAGCAGCTTAGGACATGGGGGGACTGAAGCTTTCTTT.

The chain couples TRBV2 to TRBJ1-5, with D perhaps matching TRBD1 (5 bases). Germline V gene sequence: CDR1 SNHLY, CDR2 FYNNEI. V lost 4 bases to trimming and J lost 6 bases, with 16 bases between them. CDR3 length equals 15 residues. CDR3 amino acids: CASSGVGGVRQPQHF. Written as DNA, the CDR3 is TGTGCCAGCAGTGGGGTGGGGGGAGTGCGTCAGCCCCAGCATTTT.

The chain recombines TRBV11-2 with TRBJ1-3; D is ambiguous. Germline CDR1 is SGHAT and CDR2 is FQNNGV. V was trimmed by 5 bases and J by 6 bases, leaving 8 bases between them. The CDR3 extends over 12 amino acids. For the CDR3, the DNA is TGTGCCAGCAGCCCCTACACAAACACCATATATTTT. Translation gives CASSPYTNTIYF. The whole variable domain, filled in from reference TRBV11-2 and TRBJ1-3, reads EAGVAQSPRYKIIEKRQSVAFWCNPISGHATLYWYQQILGQGPKLLIQFQNNGVVDDSQLPKDRFSAERLKGVDSTLKIQPAKLEDSAVYLCASSPYTNTIYFGEGSWLTVV.

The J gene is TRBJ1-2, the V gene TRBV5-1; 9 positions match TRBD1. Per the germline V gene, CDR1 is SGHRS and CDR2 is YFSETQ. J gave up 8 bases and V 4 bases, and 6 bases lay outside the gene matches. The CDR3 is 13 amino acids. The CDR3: CASSPDRGSGYTF. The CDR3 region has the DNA TGCGCCAGCAGCCCCGACAGGGGGAGCGGCTACACCTTC.